This T cell receptor (beta chain) emerged from a study of Graves' ophthalmopathy and Graves' hyperthyroidism. The overall study: Stable hyperthyroidism meant no ophthalmopathy within 18 months of follow-up. General study findings and limits: Blood contained most expanded thyroid clonotypes exceeding 0.001 frequency.

V trimming: 0 bases; J trimming: 4 bases; junction bases outside the gene matches: 5. There are 16 residues in the CDR3. Germline CDR1 is SGHNT and CDR2 is YYREEE (reference sequence). Note on this clonotype: As yet, its antigen is unknown.

As the template, RNA transcripts were used to amplify TCR beta CDR3 regions. HTBI primers primed a first-round RT-PCR, and a second-round multiplex PCR followed. One entry per CDR3 protein, called by TCRdb with MiXCR from the multiplex PCR reads. The sample holds around 590,000 distinct CDR3 sequences, less than 45% seen once. The V and J genes are TRBV5-4 and TRBJ2-2, with 8 bases aligning to TRBD2. The clonotype originates from an adult man with Graves' hyperthyroidism. Sequenced: peripheral blood or thyroid tissue (not recorded which). CDR3 residues: CASSLEFGRGTGELFF. CDR3 DNA: TGTGCCAGCAGCTTGGAATTCGGGAGGGGCACCGGGGAGCTGTTTTTT. Using reference TRBV5-4 and TRBJ2-2 for the parts outside the CDR3, the full variable domain is ETGVTQSPTHLIKTRGQQVTLRCSSQSGHNTVSWYQQALGQGPQFIFQYYREEENGRGNFPPRFSGLQFPNYSSELNVNALELDDSALYLCASSLEFGRGTGELFFGEGSRLTVL.